Given below is one T cell receptor beta chain in context. The CDR3 has 15 amino acids. J lost 2 bases, V lost 2 bases, and 3 bases had no gene match. The germline gives CDR1 ENHRY, CDR2 SYGVKD. Sequencing used immunoSEQ multiplex PCR; TCRdb keeps in-frame clones, though not all of them. The repertoire has some 340,000 clones, just over 85% of them found once; the top ten carry 1.9%. Described treatment: around 19 received Ad26.COV2.S at low or high dose, single or two shots; several received placebo; per-sample allocation not given. All samples were drawn on day 63, counting from the first vaccine or placebo injection. Its platform was an Ad26 vector, and its expressed antigen was Wuhan-strain SARS-CoV-2 spike. The sample belongs to a study of Ad26.COV2.S vaccination and SARS-CoV-2 variants.

This receptor was taken from a person between 18 and 65 years old who received the Ad26.COV2.S COVID-19 vaccine or a placebo. This chain joins TRBV10-3 and TRBJ1-3; 7 bases are shared with TRBD1. This specimen consisted of peripheral blood, obtained in a trial of Ad26.COV2.S vaccine versus placebo. CDR3 amino acids: CAISEVQGPGNTIYF. CDR3 sequence (DNA): TGTGCCATCAGTGAGGTACAGGGGCCTGGAAACACCATATATTTT.